Shown below are 5 T cell receptor beta chains from a single sample sequenced in a study of blood T cells in healthy people across ages. Sample-barcoded 5' priming and a J-beta primer mix drove a second PCR of about 6 to 12 cycles. TCRdb re-called the 5' RACE reads with MiXCR, one entry per CDR3 protein. The sample yields about 1.6 million distinct CDR3 sequences, roughly 30% seen once. Sequencing was carried out using blood. The receptors shown here come from a woman aged 25 to 39 in good health.

V usage is TRBV27 and J usage is TRBJ2-1; 10 bases line up with TRBD2. Looked up from germline, CDR1 is MNHEY and CDR2 is SMNVEV (reference sequence). Trimming removed 5 bases from V and 8 bases from J; junction bases left unmatched: 12. The CDR3 is made up of 16 amino acids. CDR3: CASSPQAGGPFHEQFF. The CDR3 DNA sequence: TGTGCCAGCAGTCCCCAAGCGGGAGGGCCGTTCCATGAGCAGTTCTTC.

V is TRBV6-1 and J is TRBJ2-4; 15 bases align to TRBD2. The trim removed 7 bases at V and 8 bases at J, leaving 9 bases unmatched. CDR3 length: 16 residues. Germline loops: CDR1 MNHNS, CDR2 SASEGT. CDR3 in amino acids: CASKSRTSGRVDIQYF. The CDR3 DNA follows: TGTGCCAGCAAATCTCGGACTAGCGGGAGGGTGGACATTCAGTACTTC.

This clonotype was seen many times. The chain joins TRBV29-1 to TRBJ1-2, with D uncertain. Trimming shortened V by 5 bases and J by 4 bases, and 14 bases separated the two germline ends. The CDR3 loop spans 13 amino acids. Looked up from germline, CDR1 is SQVTM and CDR2 is ANQGSEA. CDR3 in amino acids: CSVNLGGTYGYTF. As DNA, the CDR3 is TGCAGCGTTAACCTGGGAGGAACCTATGGCTACACCTTC.

The gene calls are TRBV3-1 and TRBJ2-5; D perhaps matches TRBD2 (6 bases). CDR3 length: 17 amino acids. The V and J ends lost 1 base and 0 bases respectively, with 15 bases between them. The germline V gene has CDR1 LGHDT and CDR2 YNNKEL (reference sequence). The CDR3 bases are TGTGCCAGCAGCCAAGTGCGAGGGACTCAGTACCAAGAGACCCAGTACTTC. The encoded protein is CASSQVRGTQYQETQYF.

The gene calls are TRBV20-1 and TRBJ2-7, with D tentatively TRBD2 (5 bases). Germline values: CDR1 DFQATT, CDR2 SNEGSKA (reference sequence). V lost 3 bases, J lost 3 bases, and 12 bases lay in between. This CDR3 has 13 amino acids. The DNA of the CDR3 is TGCAGTGCTAGGTCCGGGGTAAGCTACGAGCAGTACTTC. Translation: CSARSGVSYEQYF.